A selection of T cell receptor beta chains follows, all from one sample in a study of blood T cell repertoires in COVID-19. Sequencing was performed with immunoSEQ multiplex PCR; in TCRdb, only in-frame clones are kept and a portion is missing. Of 30,000 to 40,000 clones listed, approximately 86% were seen once; the top ten hold about 63%. Material: peripheral blood. All receptors derive from a man in his 70s with acute or convalescent COVID-19. Each CDR3 is given with its conserved first and last residue. The D gene is left open where the match is weak. Rows may omit the clone size; those that give it use once, few, many or a size class.

J,D,size,V,CDR3,DNA
TRBJ2-7,TRBD2,-,TRBV6-2/TRBV6-3,CASSPWTSGSTYEQYF,TGTGCCAGCAGTCCGTGGACTAGCGGATCTACCTACGAGCAGTACTTC
TRBJ1-4,-,-,TRBV19,CASSAVNEKLFF,TGTGCCAGTAGTGCGGTGAATGAAAAACTGTTTTTT
TRBJ1-1,TRBD1,-,TRBV19,CASSYTGQGLNTEAFF,TGTGCCAGTAGCTACACGGGACAGGGCTTGAACACTGAAGCTTTCTTT
TRBJ1-1,TRBD1,many,TRBV27,CASRLGQQNTEAFF,TGTGCCAGCAGGCTGGGACAGCAGAACACTGAAGCTTTCTTT
TRBJ1-2,TRBD1,-,TRBV6-2/TRBV6-3,CASSRPGTGIDGYTF,TGTGCCAGCAGTCGTCCCGGGACAGGGATCGATGGCTACACCTTC
TRBJ1-1,TRBD1,-,TRBV18,CASSLQGAGTEAFF,TGTGCCAGCTCCCTTCAGGGGGCGGGCACTGAAGCTTTCTTT
TRBJ1-1,-,-,TRBV9,CASSVVGVETEAFF,TGTGCCAGCAGCGTAGTAGGGGTGGAGACTGAAGCTTTCTTT
TRBJ2-5,-,once,TRBV18,CASSRSRQETQYF,TGTGCCAGCTCGCGCTCCCGTCAAGAGACCCAGTACTTC
TRBJ1-3,-,-,TRBV3-1/TRBV3-2,CASSQMLSGNTIYF,TGTGCCAGCAGCCAAATGCTATCGGGAAACACCATATATTTT
TRBJ2-3,-,few,TRBV18,CASSPGDNTDTQYF,TGTGCCAGCTCACCAGGGGACAACACAGATACGCAGTATTTT
TRBJ1-3,-,-,TRBV7-2,CASSPTVSGNTIYF,TGTGCCAGCAGCCCGACAGTCTCTGGAAACACCATATATTTT
TRBJ2-3,TRBD2,-,TRBV6-5,CASNSGGRTDTQYF,TGTGCCAGCAACTCGGGAGGTCGCACAGATACGCAGTATTTT
TRBJ2-3,TRBD1,-,TRBV10-1,CASSESTGNHTDTQYF,TGCGCCAGCAGTGAGTCGACAGGGAATCACACAGATACGCAGTATTTT
TRBJ2-7,TRBD1,-,TRBV30,CAWSEIHRGYEQYF,TGTGCCTGGAGTGAAATTCACAGGGGGTACGAGCAGTACTTC
TRBJ1-5,-,-,TRBV29-1,CSGSRRRGQPQHF,TGCAGCGGCAGTAGGCGACGAGGGCAGCCCCAGCATTTT
TRBJ2-1,TRBD2,-,TRBV29-1,CSGGGGLANEQFF,TGCAGCGGGGGGGGAGGTCTGGCCAATGAGCAGTTCTTC
TRBJ2-5,-,once,TRBV9,CASSPRGSLETQYF,TGTGCCAGCAGCCCCCGAGGTAGCTTAGAGACCCAGTACTTC
TRBJ1-1,-,-,TRBV29-1,CSARKSGSSTEAFF,TGCAGCGCACGTAAATCCGGGTCAAGCACTGAAGCTTTCTTT
TRBJ2-7,-,-,TRBV2,CASSEAGGGYYEQYF,TGTGCCAGCAGTGAAGCGGGTGGCGGATACTACGAGCAGTACTTC
TRBJ1-6,-,once,TRBV27,CASSLVSYSYNSPLHF,TGTGCCAGCAGTTTAGTATCTTACTCCTATAATTCACCCCTCCACTTT
TRBJ1-5,-,-,TRBV6-5,CASSNYRDGNQPQHF,TGTGCCAGCAGTAACTACAGGGACGGTAATCAGCCCCAGCATTTT
TRBJ1-3,-,-,TRBV9,CASSELPSSGNTIYF,TGTGCCAGCAGCGAATTACCTAGCTCTGGAAACACCATATATTTT
TRBJ2-1,TRBD2,-,TRBV30,CAWVASGSYNEQFF,TGTGCCTGGGTTGCTAGCGGATCCTACAATGAGCAGTTCTTC
TRBJ2-2,-,-,TRBV12-5,CASGRTENTGELFF,TGTGCTAGTGGCCGAACAGAGAACACCGGGGAGCTGTTTTTT
TRBJ2-1,-,-,TRBV7-6,CASSLDPRGEQFF,TGTGCCAGCAGCTTAGACCCCAGGGGAGAGCAGTTCTTC
TRBJ1-5,-,-,TRBV11-2,CASSLVGGINQPQHF,TGTGCCAGCAGCTTAGTGGGCGGGATCAATCAGCCCCAGCATTTT
TRBJ1-1,-,-,TRBV7-8,CASSLTELNTEAFF,TGTGCCAGCAGCCTGACAGAACTGAACACTGAAGCTTTCTTT
TRBJ1-1,-,-,TRBV5-1,CASSESNRATEAFF,TGCGCCAGCAGCGAATCGAACAGGGCAACTGAAGCTTTCTTT
TRBJ1-3,-,-,TRBV15,CATSRGASGNTIYF,TGTGCCACCAGCAGAGGGGCCTCGGGAAACACCATATATTTT
TRBJ2-1,TRBD1,-,TRBV6-5,CASSRDRGYEQFF,TGTGCCAGCAGTCGGGACAGGGGCTATGAGCAGTTCTTC
TRBJ1-5,-,once,TRBV28,CASLGGSSQPQHF,TGTGCCAGCTTGGGGGGGAGTAGTCAGCCCCAGCATTTT
TRBJ1-6,-,-,TRBV6-5,CASRPNRDRNSPLHF,TGTGCCAGCCGTCCGAACAGGGACCGGAATTCACCCCTCCACTTT
TRBJ1-2,TRBD1,-,TRBV4-3,CASSPRTGGDYGYTF,TGCGCCAGCAGCCCTAGGACAGGGGGAGACTATGGCTACACCTTC
TRBJ2-1,TRBD2,-,TRBV10-3,CAISVSGSSYNEQFF,TGTGCCATCAGTGTTAGCGGGTCTTCATACAATGAGCAGTTCTTC
TRBJ1-1,TRBD1,-,TRBV5-1,CASSSHTGGGTEAFF,TGCGCCAGCAGCTCCCATACAGGGGGGGGCACTGAAGCTTTCTTT
TRBJ2-1,-,-,TRBV27,CASSLRTQGEQFF,TGTGCCAGCAGTTTACGTACTCAGGGTGAGCAGTTCTTC
TRBJ2-5,TRBD2,-,TRBV7-3,CASSFGLAGQETQYF,TGTGCCAGCAGTTTCGGACTAGCGGGCCAAGAGACCCAGTACTTC